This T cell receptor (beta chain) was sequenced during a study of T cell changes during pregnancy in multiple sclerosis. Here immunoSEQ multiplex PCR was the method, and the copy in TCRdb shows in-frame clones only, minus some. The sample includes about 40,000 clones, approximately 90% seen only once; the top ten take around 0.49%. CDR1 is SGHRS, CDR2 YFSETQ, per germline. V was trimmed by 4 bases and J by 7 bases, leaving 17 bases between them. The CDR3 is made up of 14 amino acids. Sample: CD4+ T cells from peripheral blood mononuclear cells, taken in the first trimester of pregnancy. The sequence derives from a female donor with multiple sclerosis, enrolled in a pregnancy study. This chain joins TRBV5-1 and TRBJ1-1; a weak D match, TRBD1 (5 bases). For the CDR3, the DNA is TGCGCCAGCAGCCGTGCAGACCAGGGTGGTGAAGCTTTCTTT. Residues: CASSRADQGGEAFF.